A single sample gave rise to the 28 T cell receptor beta chains below, sequenced in a study of T cells in Graves' hyperthyroidism and ophthalmopathy. From RNA transcripts, TCR beta CDR3 regions were amplified. The TCR CDR3 first-round RT-PCR relied on the HTBI primer set. In TCRdb, the multiplex PCR reads were re-called with MiXCR into one record per CDR3 protein. The data contain approximately 630,000 distinct CDR3 sequences, 15% to 20% of them singletons. The sequencing sample was made of blood. The receptors here all came from a woman under 40 with Graves' hyperthyroidism.

This clonotype was picked up a small number of times. This rearrangement joins TRBV7-3 to TRBJ2-3; unclear D gene. Germline V gene data show CDR1 as SGHTA and CDR2 as FQGTGA. Trimming stripped 5 bases from V and 1 base from J, with 7 bases between. This CDR3 spans 13 amino acids. This chain's CDR3 is CASSGPGTDTQYF. The CDR3 region has the DNA TGTGCCAGCAGCGGACCAGGCACAGATACGCAGTATTTT.

This clonotype was found many times. The chain uses TRBV20-1 and TRBJ2-7, with D unresolved. The V end lost 7 bases, the J end lost 0 bases, and 10 bases lay between the germline ends. CDR3 length: 12 amino acids. Germline values: CDR1 DFQATT, CDR2 SNEGSKA (reference sequence). CDR3 in DNA: TGCAGTGTTGGTGGGGTCTCCTACGAGCAGTACTTC. This sequence encodes CSVGGVSYEQYF.

This clonotype was counted at least ten times. This chain links TRBV7-2 with TRBJ2-2; D is perhaps TRBD2 (5 bases). The CDR3 is 15 amino acids. Trimming took off 7 bases at V and 4 bases at J, with 16 bases between the two ends. Germline V gene sequence: CDR1 SGHTA, CDR2 FQGNSA. The CDR3 nucleotides read TGTGCCAGCACCCCCCTCGCGGGTAGCACCGGGGAGCTGTTTTTT. It encodes CASTPLAGSTGELFF.

The chain links TRBV27 to TRBJ2-7; a possible D gene is TRBD1 (5 bases). The V gene lost 2 bases and the J gene lost 7 bases, with 18 bases spanning the gap. The germline V gene has CDR1 MNHEY and CDR2 SMNVEV (reference sequence). The CDR3 length is 15 residues. The CDR3 coding sequence is TGTGCCAGCAGTTTAAATATCGCCAGGGCGAGGGAGCAGTACTTC. This sequence encodes CASSLNIARAREQYF.

V is TRBV28 and J is TRBJ1-5; tentative D call: TRBD1 (5 bases). Trimming removed 7 bases from V and 3 bases from J, with 16 bases in between. CDR3 length equals 15 residues. The V gene's germline CDR1 is MDHEN and CDR2 SYDVKM. As DNA, the CDR3 is TGTGCCAGCACCCATGGGGGGTTCCTCAATCAGCCCCAGCATTTT. Translating it yields CASTHGGFLNQPQHF.

The rearrangement joins TRBV19 to TRBJ2-3; D unclear. CDR3 length: 13 amino acids. The germline CDR1 and CDR2 sequences are LNHDA and SQIVND (reference sequence). Trimming removed 4 bases at V and 0 bases at J, with 5 bases between. Here the CDR3 reads CASSTPSTDTQYF. CDR3 coding DNA: TGTGCCAGTAGTACCCCTAGCACAGATACGCAGTATTTT.

This clonotype was detected a few times. This chain uses TRBV29-1 with TRBJ2-7, with D possibly being TRBD1 (6 bases). This CDR3 comprises 14 residues. The germline CDR1 and CDR2 sequences are SQVTM and ANQGSEA. The germline V and J ends were trimmed by 5 bases and 4 bases, with 18 bases remaining between them. In nucleotides, the CDR3 is TGCAGCGTTAAAACAGGGTTTGGGGGTTACGAGCAGTACTTC. It translates to CSVKTGFGGYEQYF.

This clonotype has a count of ten or more. The V and J genes are TRBV12-3 or TRBV12-4 and TRBJ2-5; D unclear. The CDR3 spans 12 residues. V was trimmed by 4 bases and J by 5 bases, leaving 8 bases between them. CDR3 region: CASSSSQETQYF. CDR3 nucleotide sequence: TGTGCCAGCAGTTCGTCTCAGGAGACCCAGTACTTC.

This clonotype was found many times. J is TRBJ2-7 and V is TRBV7-9; D uncertain. This CDR3 has 12 amino acids. Germline V gene data show CDR1 as SEHNR and CDR2 as FQNEAQ (reference sequence). Trimming stripped 2 bases from V and 2 bases from J, with 4 bases between. The CDR3 loop is CASSLQPYEQYF. The CDR3, as DNA: TGTGCCAGCAGCTTACAGCCCTACGAGCAGTACTTC.

The chain uses TRBV18 and TRBJ1-3; 7 bases are shared with TRBD1. After removal of 2 bases from V and 0 bases from J, the junction contained 10 bases not matched to a gene. The CDR3 consists of 18 residues. CDR1 is KGHSH and CDR2 is LQKENI in the germline V gene. CDR3: CASSPTPNRGFSGNTIYF. The DNA for the CDR3 is TGTGCCAGCTCACCAACCCCGAACAGGGGTTTCTCTGGAAACACCATATATTTT.

This chain joins TRBV5-1 and TRBJ2-7; tentatively, D is TRBD2 (6 bases). The germline V gene has CDR1 SGHRS and CDR2 YFSETQ. V was shortened by 0 bases and J by 5 bases, with 15 bases between the two germline ends. This CDR3 contains 15 residues. The CDR3 is CASSLELGRPHEQYF. CDR3 DNA: TGCGCCAGCAGCTTGGAATTGGGGAGGCCCCACGAGCAGTACTTC.

The chain combines TRBV9 with TRBJ2-3; 7 bases map to TRBD2. Germline V gene lookup returns CDR1 SGDLS and CDR2 YYNGEE. With V trimmed by 4 bases and J by 5 bases, 10 bases remained unmatched. This CDR3 has 15 amino acids. The CDR3 sequence is CASSPTRSGIDTQYF. In DNA form, the CDR3 reads TGTGCCAGCAGCCCAACACGAAGCGGGATAGATACGCAGTATTTT.

This clonotype appeared many times. This chain links TRBV11-2 with TRBJ2-7; possibly TRBD2 for D (7 bases). Between the trimmed V and J ends, which lost 5 bases and 2 bases, there was a span of 22 bases. Germline values: CDR1 SGHAT, CDR2 FQNNGV. The CDR3 covers 17 residues. CDR3 coding DNA: TGTGCCAGCAGCCTCGCCCTCGGGGGGCGGGTAACCTACGAGCAGTACTTC. Translated, it gives CASSLALGGRVTYEQYF.

J is TRBJ1-6 and V is TRBV5-6, with TRBD1 identical over 7 bases. CDR1 SGHDT and CDR2 YYEEEE come from the germline V gene. The CDR3 spans 15 residues. The V segment lost 5 bases and the J segment 7 bases; nucleotides outside the gene matches: 9. CDR3: CASRRQDRDNSPLHF. The DNA for the CDR3 is TGTGCCAGCAGGCGGCAAGACAGGGACAATTCACCCCTCCACTTT.

This clonotype has at least ten counts. This chain links TRBV30 with TRBJ2-5; D gene uncertain. This CDR3 comprises 12 residues. V lost 6 bases, J lost 4 bases, and 12 bases lay in between. CDR1 and CDR2 from the germline V gene are GTSNPN and SVGIG (reference sequence). The CDR3 sequence is CACLGSRETQYF. CDR3 coding DNA: TGTGCCTGTTTAGGAAGCCGAGAGACCCAGTACTTC.

This clonotype was observed at least ten times. The chain employs TRBV6-1 and TRBJ2-7; 8 nucleotides align to TRBD2. The CDR3 loop spans 17 amino acids. Unmatched junction bases numbered 14, after V lost 2 bases and J lost 5 bases. The germline gives CDR1 MNHNS, CDR2 SASEGT. The CDR3 DNA reads TGTGCCAGCAGTGAAAACCCAGCAGGCGGGAGGTGGGACGAGCAGTACTTC. Translation gives CASSENPAGGRWDEQYF.

The chain has TRBV24-1 and TRBJ2-1; 7 bases match TRBD2. J gave up 7 bases and V 1 base, and 6 bases lay outside the gene matches. In germline, CDR1 is KGHDR, CDR2 SFDVKD. The CDR3 is made up of 15 amino acids. For the CDR3, the DNA is TGTGCCACCAGTGATTTAAGGCTAGCGGCTAATGAGCAGTTCTTC. This codes for CATSDLRLAANEQFF.

The chain is built from TRBV6-1 and TRBJ1-3; unclear D gene. Germline values: CDR1 MNHNS, CDR2 SASEGT. V lost 6 bases to trimming and J lost 0 bases, with 6 bases between them. The CDR3 extends over 13 amino acids. As DNA, the CDR3 is TGTGCCAGCAGCTGGGACTCTGGAAACACCATATATTTT. Its translation: CASSWDSGNTIYF.

This sequence joins TRBV11-3 and TRBJ1-1, with D tentatively TRBD1 (5 bases). Trimming shortened V by 5 bases and J by 10 bases, and 17 bases separated the two germline ends. Looked up from germline, CDR1 is SGHNT and CDR2 is YENEEA. The CDR3 extends over 13 amino acids. The CDR3 is CASSKDSTSGAFF. CDR3 DNA: TGTGCCAGCAGCAAAGACAGCACCTCGGGAGCTTTCTTT.

This clonotype was counted ten times or more. The CDR3 bases are TGTGCCTGGAGTGTAGCCCTCACGGAGCAGTACTTC. Translated: CAWSVALTEQYF. J is TRBJ2-7 and V is TRBV30; unclear D gene. Trimming shortened V by 0 bases and J by 7 bases, and 10 bases separated the two germline ends. Germline lookup yields CDR1 GTSNPN and CDR2 SVGIG (reference sequence). This CDR3 region has 12 residues.

In this sample, this clonotype turned up a few times. The V call is TRBV10-3, the J call TRBJ1-5, with 9 bases aligning to TRBD1. The CDR3 has 13 residues. Germline V gene data show CDR1 as ENHRY and CDR2 as SYGVKD. The DNA for the CDR3 is TGTGCGATTAACAGGGGGCGAGGTCAGCCCCAGCATTTT. Its protein is CAINRGRGQPQHF.

At least ten counts were recorded for this clonotype. The chain is built from TRBV28 and TRBJ1-4, with 7 bases fitting TRBD1. Germline V gives CDR1 MDHEN, CDR2 SYDVKM. The CDR3 contains 15 residues. J gave up 9 bases and V 5 bases, and 12 bases lay outside the gene matches. The CDR3 loop reads CASSTTDREFKKLFF. CDR3 bases: TGTGCCAGCAGTACAACCGACAGGGAGTTCAAAAAACTGTTTTTT.

As DNA, the CDR3 is TGTGCCAGCTCACCAAGGGAGACTAGATCCGGGGAGCAGTTCTTC. Translation: CASSPRETRSGEQFF. This chain links TRBV18 with TRBJ2-1; a weak D match, TRBD2 (6 bases). CDR1 is KGHSH, CDR2 LQKENI, per germline. The V and J ends lost 2 bases and 10 bases respectively, with 18 bases between them. The CDR3 consists of 15 residues.

This clonotype appeared many times. V and J are TRBV2 and TRBJ2-7, with a tentative D call TRBD1 (6 bases). The germline CDR1 and CDR2 sequences are SNHLY and FYNNEI. The CDR3 runs to 15 residues. V was shortened by 4 bases and J by 3 bases, with 16 bases between the two germline ends. CDR3 residues: CASSALTGKRYEQYF. CDR3 nucleotides: TGTGCCAGCAGTGCCTTGACAGGAAAGCGCTACGAGCAGTACTTC.

A remark on this clonotype: This may come from a read error, since a much larger clone is one base off. The chain recombines TRBV29-1 with TRBJ2-7; 8 nucleotides line up with TRBD1. Germline CDR1 and CDR2: SQVTM and ANQGSEA. The CDR3 is 13 amino acids. The CDR3 nucleotides read TGCAGCGTTCATACAGGGGGATCCTACGAGCAGTGCTTC. Its translation is CSVHTGGSYEQCF.

V usage is TRBV20-1 and J usage is TRBJ2-1, with 7 bases identical to TRBD2. Trimming took 3 bases from V and 3 from J; bases not matched to a gene: 5. The CDR3 is 14 residues long. From germline, CDR1 is DFQATT and CDR2 SNEGSKA (reference sequence). DNA for the CDR3: TGCAGTGCTAGCAAGGTAGCGGGCTACAATGAGCAGTTCTTC. Translation gives CSASKVAGYNEQFF.

This clonotype has a handful of counts. This chain connects TRBV6-1 to TRBJ1-6; D not certain. Germline CDR1 is MNHNS and CDR2 is SASEGT. V lost 7 bases and J 6 bases, leaving 16 bases between the germline ends. The CDR3 runs 15 residues. CDR3 residues: CASTTRAGFNSPLHF. For the CDR3, the DNA is TGTGCCAGCACCACGAGGGCCGGGTTTAATTCACCCCTCCACTTT.

This chain connects TRBV11-2 to TRBJ2-7; the match to TRBD1 covers 7 bases. Per the germline V gene, CDR1 is SGHAT and CDR2 is FQNNGV. V shed 5 bases, J shed 4 bases, and the junction held 14 bases outside the gene matches. This CDR3 comprises 16 residues. CDR3 amino acids: CASSPISGTDVYEQYF. For the CDR3, the DNA is TGTGCCAGCAGCCCCATATCCGGGACAGACGTATACGAGCAGTACTTC.